This T cell receptor beta chain was captured in a study of blood T cell repertoires in COVID-19. Repertoires were generated with immunoSEQ multiplex PCR, while TCRdb's copy carries only in-frame clones and drops some. Among about 260,000 clones listed, roughly four fifths were seen once. This CDR3 region has 12 residues. CDR1 and CDR2 (germline): MGHRA, YSYEKL. Trimming removed 7 bases from V and 5 bases from J; junction bases left unmatched: 2. The clonotype comes from a young man with acute COVID-19. Sample: PBMCs or T cells enriched from blood (not recorded which). The chain combines TRBV4-1 with TRBJ2-4; 7 nucleotides align to TRBD1. The CDR3 coding sequence is TGCGCCAGCACTGGGACAGAAAACATTCAGTACTTC. Protein sequence: CASTGTENIQYF.